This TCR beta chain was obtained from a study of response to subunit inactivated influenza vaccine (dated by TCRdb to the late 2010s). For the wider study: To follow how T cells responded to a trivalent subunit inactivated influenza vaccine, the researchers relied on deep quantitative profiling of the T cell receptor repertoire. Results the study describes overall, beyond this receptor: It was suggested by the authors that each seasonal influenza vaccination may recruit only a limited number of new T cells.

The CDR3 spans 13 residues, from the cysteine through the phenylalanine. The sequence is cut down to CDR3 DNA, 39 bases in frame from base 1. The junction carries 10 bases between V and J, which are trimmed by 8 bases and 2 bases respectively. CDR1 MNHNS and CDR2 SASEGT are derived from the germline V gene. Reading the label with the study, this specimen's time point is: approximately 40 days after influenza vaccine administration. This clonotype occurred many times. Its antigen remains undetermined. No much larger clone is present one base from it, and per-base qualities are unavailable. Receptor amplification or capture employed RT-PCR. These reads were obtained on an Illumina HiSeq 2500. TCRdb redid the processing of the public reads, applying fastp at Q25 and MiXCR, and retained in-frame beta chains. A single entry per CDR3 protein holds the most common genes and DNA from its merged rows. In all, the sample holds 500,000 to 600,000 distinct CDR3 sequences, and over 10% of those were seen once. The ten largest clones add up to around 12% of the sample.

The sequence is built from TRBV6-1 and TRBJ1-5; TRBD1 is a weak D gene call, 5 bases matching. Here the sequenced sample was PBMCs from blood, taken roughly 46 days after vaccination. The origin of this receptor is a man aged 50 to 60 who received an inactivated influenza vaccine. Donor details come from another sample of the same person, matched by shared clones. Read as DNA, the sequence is TGTGCCAGCCGGAGGGGAGGCAATCAGCCCCAGCATTTT. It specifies CASRRGGNQPQHF.